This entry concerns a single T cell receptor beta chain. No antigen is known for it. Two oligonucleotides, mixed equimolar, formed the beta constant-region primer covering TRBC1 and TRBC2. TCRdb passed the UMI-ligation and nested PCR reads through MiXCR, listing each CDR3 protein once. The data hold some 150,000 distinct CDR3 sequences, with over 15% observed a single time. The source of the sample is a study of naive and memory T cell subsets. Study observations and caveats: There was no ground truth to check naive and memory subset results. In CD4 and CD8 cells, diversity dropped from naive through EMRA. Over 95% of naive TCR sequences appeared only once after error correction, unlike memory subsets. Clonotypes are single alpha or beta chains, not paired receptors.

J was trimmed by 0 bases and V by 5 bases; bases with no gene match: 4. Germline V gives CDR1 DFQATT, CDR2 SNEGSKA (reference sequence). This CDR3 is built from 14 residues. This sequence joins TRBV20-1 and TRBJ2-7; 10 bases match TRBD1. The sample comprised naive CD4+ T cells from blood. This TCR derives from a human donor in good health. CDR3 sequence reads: CSASGTGDSYEQYF. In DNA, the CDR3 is TGCAGTGCTTCCGGGACAGGGGACTCCTACGAGCAGTACTTC.